This T cell receptor beta chain originates from a study of CD8+ T cells in alopecia areata. This clone was picked up a small number of times. cDNA reverse transcribed from extracted RNA served as the sequencing template. Only in-frame clones appear in the TCRdb table, and some are missing; sequencing was by immunoSEQ multiplex PCR. The table includes approximately 29,000 clones, 60% to 85% detected once. V shed 3 bases, J shed 5 bases, and the junction held 2 bases outside the gene matches. Per the germline V gene, CDR1 is MDHEN and CDR2 is SYDVKM. The length of the CDR3 is 15 residues. Material: NKG2D-low CD8+ T cells sorted from blood. The J gene is TRBJ2-7, the V gene TRBV28; TRBD2 matches at 15 bases. The clonotype was recovered from a human donor with alopecia areata. The CDR3 nucleotides are TGTGCCAGCAGTTTCGGGACTAGCGGGAGGAACGAGCAGTACTTC. Translation gives CASSFGTSGRNEQYF.